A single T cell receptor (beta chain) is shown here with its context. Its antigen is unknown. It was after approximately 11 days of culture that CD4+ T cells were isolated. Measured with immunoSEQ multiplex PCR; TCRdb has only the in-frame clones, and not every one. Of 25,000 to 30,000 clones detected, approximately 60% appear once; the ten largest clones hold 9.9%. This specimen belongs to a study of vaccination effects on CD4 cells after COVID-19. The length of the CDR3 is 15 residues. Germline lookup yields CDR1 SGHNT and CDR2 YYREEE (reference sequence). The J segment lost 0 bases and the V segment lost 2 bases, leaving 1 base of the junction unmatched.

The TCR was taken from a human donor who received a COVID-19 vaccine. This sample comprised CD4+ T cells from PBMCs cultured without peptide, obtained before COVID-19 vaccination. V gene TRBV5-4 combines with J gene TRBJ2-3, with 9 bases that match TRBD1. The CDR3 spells CASSFGQGSTDTQYF. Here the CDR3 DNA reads TGTGCCAGCAGCTTCGGACAGGGGAGCACAGATACGCAGTATTTT.